The 14 T cell receptor beta chains in this list originate from one sample, sequenced in a study of T cell changes during pregnancy in multiple sclerosis (dated by TCRdb to about 2019). Library generation was performed with the immunoSEQ multiplex PCR assay. The source is immuneACCESS, and TCRdb retained only in-frame sequences with V and J called. Part of the clones is not carried over; for the studies checked, unresolved V genes explain less than half of this, and the remainder is unexplained. In all, the sample holds approximately 40,000 clones, and 85% to 95% of those were seen once. The ten largest account for roughly 0.38% of the sample. Sequenced material: CD4+ T cells from peripheral blood mononuclear cells, taken after pregnancy. Receptors were obtained from a female donor in good health, enrolled as a control in a pregnancy study.

In its sample, this clone was seen a few times. The chain uses TRBV30 and TRBJ1-1; D unresolved. V lost 1 base and J lost 7, with 7 bases in between. Germline CDR1 and CDR2: GTSNPN and SVGIG (reference sequence). The CDR3 is 11 residues long. CDR3 loop: CAWSDQIEAFF. DNA of the CDR3: TGTGCCTGGAGTGACCAGATTGAAGCTTTCTTT.

The chain combines TRBV18 with TRBJ1-2; D unclear. This CDR3 is 15 amino acids long. Between the trimmed V and J ends, which lost 0 bases and 6 bases, there was a span of 14 bases. Germline CDR1 reads KGHSH; CDR2 reads LQKENI. The CDR3 DNA follows: TGTGCCAGCTCACCACCGGTAGGACTGTGGGATGGCTACACCTTC. This translates into CASSPPVGLWDGYTF.

The rearrangement links TRBV19 to TRBJ2-1; 7 bases are shared with TRBD1. The ends lost 7 bases at V and 0 bases at J; junction bases unmatched: 6. This CDR3 is built from 15 residues. Germline assignment: CDR1 LNHDA and CDR2 SQIVND (reference sequence). Here the CDR3 reads CASTRTGSSYNEQFF. The CDR3 nucleotides are TGTGCCAGTACCCGGACAGGAAGCTCCTACAATGAGCAGTTCTTC. The full variable domain, rest sourced from reference TRBV19 and TRBJ2-1, is DGGITQSPKYLFRKEGQNVTLSCEQNLNHDAMYWYRQDPGQGLRLIYYSQIVNDFQKGDIAEGYSVSREKKESFPLTVTSAQKNPTAFYLCASTRTGSSYNEQFFGPGTRLTVL.

V and J are TRBV30 and TRBJ2-3, with 8 bases aligning to TRBD2. Germline CDR1 GTSNPN, CDR2 SVGIG (reference sequence). The trim removed 7 bases at V and 6 bases at J, leaving 12 bases unmatched. The CDR3 has 14 amino acids. CDR3 coding DNA: TGTGCCTCCCCTTCGGGCGGGAGGTCGGATACGCAGTATTTT. Protein sequence: CASPSGGRSDTQYF.

The genes are TRBV6-6 and TRBJ1-2; TRBD1 matches 8 bases. The CDR3 is 13 residues long. J was trimmed by 6 bases and V by 7 bases; bases with no gene match: 7. Germline CDR1 is MNHNY and CDR2 is SVGAGI (reference sequence). The CDR3 region is CASIHDRGDGYTF. CDR3 coding DNA: TGTGCCAGCATCCATGACAGGGGCGATGGCTACACCTTC.

J is TRBJ2-3 and V is TRBV29-1; 8 nucleotides agree with TRBD2. The CDR3 has 16 residues. Trimming removed 5 bases from V and 1 base from J; junction bases left unmatched: 11. Germline CDR1 is SQVTM and CDR2 is ANQGSEA. The CDR3 DNA follows: TGCAGCGTTTCAACGCGGGGGGCGAGGGGCACAGATACGCAGTATTTT. Translating it yields CSVSTRGARGTDTQYF.

This clone was detected once. The V gene is TRBV9, the J gene TRBJ1-2; D perhaps matches TRBD1 (6 bases). Trimming took off 1 base at V and 2 bases at J, with 6 bases between the two ends. In germline, CDR1 is SGDLS, CDR2 YYNGEE. The CDR3 totals 13 residues. The CDR3 bases are TGTGCCAGCAGCGTAACAGGGAACTATGGCTACACCTTC. Its translation: CASSVTGNYGYTF.

On this clone itself: The sample holds other DNA sequences that translate to the same CDR3. The chain combines TRBV5-1 with TRBJ2-3; 7 positions match TRBD2. The junction had 1 base not matched to a gene; V was cut back by 0 bases and J by 3 bases. The CDR3 runs to 14 residues. The germline gives CDR1 SGHRS, CDR2 YFSETQ. The CDR3 DNA reads TGCGCCAGCAGCTTGGCCGGGGGGACAGATACGCAGTATTTT. Protein: CASSLAGGTDTQYF.

This chain connects TRBV18 to TRBJ1-1; D is ambiguous. Trimming removed 3 bases from V and 1 base from J, with 15 bases in between. CDR3 length equals 16 residues. CDR1 and CDR2 (germline): KGHSH, LQKENI. CDR3 sequence (DNA): TGTGCCAGCTCACCCGCCATCGTGGGCCAGAACACTGAAGCTTTCTTT. It yields the protein CASSPAIVGQNTEAFF.

V usage is TRBV19 and J usage is TRBJ1-1, with no clear D. The CDR3 covers 14 residues. Trimming left V 3 bases short and J 8 bases short, with 16 bases between. CDR1 and CDR2 (germline): LNHDA, SQIVND (reference sequence). Here the CDR3 reads CASSIFHGSAEAFF. The CDR3 region has the DNA TGTGCCAGTAGTATTTTCCACGGAAGCGCCGAAGCTTTCTTT.

V usage is TRBV9 and J usage is TRBJ1-4, with a tentative D call TRBD1 (5 bases). V lost 3 bases and J lost 4, with 13 bases in between. From germline, CDR1 is SGDLS and CDR2 YYNGEE. The CDR3 runs to 15 residues. CDR3 region: CASSAAAGLNEKLFF. CDR3 in DNA: TGTGCCAGCAGCGCCGCGGCGGGGCTTAATGAAAAACTGTTTTTT.

The rearrangement joins TRBV6-5 to TRBJ1-1; D call uncertain. Trimming cost V 7 bases and J 0 bases, with 6 bases left between them. This CDR3 contains 12 residues. CDR1 is MNHEY, CDR2 SVGAGI, per germline. The CDR3 is CASTNMNTEAFF. In DNA form, the CDR3 reads TGTGCCAGCACCAACATGAACACTGAAGCTTTCTTT.

This CDR3 reads CASSSGGSANNEQFF. CDR3 nucleotide sequence: TGCGCCAGCAGCTCTGGAGGGTCAGCCAACAATGAGCAGTTCTTC. The chain employs TRBV5-1 and TRBJ2-1; tentatively, D is TRBD2 (6 bases). CDR3 size: 15 residues. CDR1 and CDR2 from the germline V gene are SGHRS and YFSETQ. With 3 bases removed from V and 5 bases from J, the gap between germline ends came to 15 bases.

The chain links TRBV5-1 to TRBJ1-1, with D perhaps matching TRBD1 (5 bases). The germline V gene encodes CDR1 SGHRS and CDR2 YFSETQ. V was pared by 0 bases and J by 5 bases, with 20 bases between. CDR3 length: 17 residues. CDR3 region: CASSLGIPGGGGTEAFF. The CDR3, as DNA: TGCGCCAGCAGCTTGGGAATCCCCGGAGGTGGGGGGACTGAAGCTTTCTTT. Filled out from reference TRBV5-1 and TRBJ1-1, the complete variable domain reads KAGVTQTPRYLIKTRGQQVTLSCSPISGHRSVSWYQQTPGQGLQFLFEYFSETQRNKGNFPGRFSGRQFSNSRSEMNVSTLELGDSALYLCASSLGIPGGGGTEAFFGQGTRLTVV.